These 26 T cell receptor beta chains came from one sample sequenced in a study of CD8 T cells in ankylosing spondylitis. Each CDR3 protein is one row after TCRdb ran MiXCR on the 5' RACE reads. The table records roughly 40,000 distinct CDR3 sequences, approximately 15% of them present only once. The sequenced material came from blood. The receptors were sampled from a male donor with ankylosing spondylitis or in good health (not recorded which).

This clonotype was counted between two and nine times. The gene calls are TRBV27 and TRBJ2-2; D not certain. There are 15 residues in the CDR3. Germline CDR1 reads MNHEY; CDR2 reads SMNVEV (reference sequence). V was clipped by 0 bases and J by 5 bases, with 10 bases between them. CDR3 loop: CASSLSLDGTGELFF. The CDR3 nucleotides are TGTGCCAGCAGTTTATCGCTGGACGGTACCGGGGAGCTGTTTTTT.

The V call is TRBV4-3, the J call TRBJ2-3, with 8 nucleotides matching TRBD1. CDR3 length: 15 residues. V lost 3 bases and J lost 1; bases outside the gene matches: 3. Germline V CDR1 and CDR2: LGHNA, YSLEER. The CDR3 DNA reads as TGCGCCAGCAGCCAGGGCAGGGGGCGCACAGATACGCAGTATTTT. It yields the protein CASSQGRGRTDTQYF.

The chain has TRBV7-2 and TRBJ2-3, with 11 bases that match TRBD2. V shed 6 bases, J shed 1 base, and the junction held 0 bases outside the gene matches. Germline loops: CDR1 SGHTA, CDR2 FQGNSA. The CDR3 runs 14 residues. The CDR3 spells CASRTSGGTDTQYF. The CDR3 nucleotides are TGTGCCAGCAGGACTAGCGGGGGCACAGATACGCAGTATTTT.

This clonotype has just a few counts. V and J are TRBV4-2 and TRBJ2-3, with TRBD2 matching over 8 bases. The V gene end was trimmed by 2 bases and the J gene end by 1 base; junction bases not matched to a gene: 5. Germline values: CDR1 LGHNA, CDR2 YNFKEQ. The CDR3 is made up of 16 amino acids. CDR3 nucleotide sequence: TGTGCCAGCAGCCAAAATAGCGGGACTGGCACAGATACGCAGTATTTT. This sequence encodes CASSQNSGTGTDTQYF.

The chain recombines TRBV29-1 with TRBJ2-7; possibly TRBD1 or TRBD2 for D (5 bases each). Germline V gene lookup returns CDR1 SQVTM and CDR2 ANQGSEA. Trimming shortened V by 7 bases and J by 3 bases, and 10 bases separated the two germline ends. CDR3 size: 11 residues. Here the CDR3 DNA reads TGCAGCGGGGGGAGTGTCTACGAGCAGTACTTC. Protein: CSGGSVYEQYF.

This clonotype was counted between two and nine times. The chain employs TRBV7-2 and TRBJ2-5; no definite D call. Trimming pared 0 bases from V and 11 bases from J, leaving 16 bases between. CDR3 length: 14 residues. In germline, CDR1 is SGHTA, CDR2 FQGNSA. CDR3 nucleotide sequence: TGTGCCAGCAGCTTAGCTAATTCCGGTCGCAAACAGTACTTC. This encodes CASSLANSGRKQYF. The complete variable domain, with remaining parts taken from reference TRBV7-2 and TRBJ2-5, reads GAGVSQSPSNKVTEKGKDVELRCDPISGHTALYWYRQSLGQGLEFLIYFQGNSAPDKSGLPSDRFSAERTGGSVSTLTIQRTQQEDSAVYLCASSLANSGRKQYFGPGTRLLVL.

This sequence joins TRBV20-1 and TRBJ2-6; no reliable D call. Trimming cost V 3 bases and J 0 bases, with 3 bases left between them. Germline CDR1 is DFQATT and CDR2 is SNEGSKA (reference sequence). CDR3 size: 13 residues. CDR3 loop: CSARASGANVLTF. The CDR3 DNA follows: TGCAGTGCTAGGGCCTCTGGGGCCAACGTCCTGACTTTC.

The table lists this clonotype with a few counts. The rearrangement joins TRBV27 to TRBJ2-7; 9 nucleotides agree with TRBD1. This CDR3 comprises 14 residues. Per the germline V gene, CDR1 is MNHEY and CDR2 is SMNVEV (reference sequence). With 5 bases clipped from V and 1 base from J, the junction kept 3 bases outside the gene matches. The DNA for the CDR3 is TGTGCCAGCAGTAGGGGACAGGGATCCTACGAGCAGTACTTC. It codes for CASSRGQGSYEQYF.

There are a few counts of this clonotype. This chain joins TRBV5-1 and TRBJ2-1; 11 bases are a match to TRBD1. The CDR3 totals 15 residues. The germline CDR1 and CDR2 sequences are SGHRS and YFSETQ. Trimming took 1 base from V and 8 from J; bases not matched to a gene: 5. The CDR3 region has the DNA TGCGCCAGCAGCTTGCTTGGACAGGGGGCGCATGAGCAGTTCTTC. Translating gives CASSLLGQGAHEQFF.

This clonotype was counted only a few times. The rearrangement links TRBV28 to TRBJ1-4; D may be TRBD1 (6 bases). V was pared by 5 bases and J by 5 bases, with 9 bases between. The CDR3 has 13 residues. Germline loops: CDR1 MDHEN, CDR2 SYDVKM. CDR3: CASSRDKNEKLFF. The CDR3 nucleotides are TGTGCCAGCAGTCGGGACAAGAATGAAAAACTGTTTTTT.

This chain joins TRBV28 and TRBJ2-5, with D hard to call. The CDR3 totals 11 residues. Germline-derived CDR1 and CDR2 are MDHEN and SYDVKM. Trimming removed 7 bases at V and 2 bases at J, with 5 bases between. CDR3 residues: CASTTQETQYF. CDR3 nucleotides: TGTGCCAGCACCACTCAAGAGACCCAGTACTTC.

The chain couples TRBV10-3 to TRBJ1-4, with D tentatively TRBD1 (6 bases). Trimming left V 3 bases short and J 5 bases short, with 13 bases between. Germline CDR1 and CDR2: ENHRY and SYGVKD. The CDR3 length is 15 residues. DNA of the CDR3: TGTGCCATCAGTGAAAGGGGTCAGGGGAATGAAAAACTGTTTTTT. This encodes CAISERGQGNEKLFF.

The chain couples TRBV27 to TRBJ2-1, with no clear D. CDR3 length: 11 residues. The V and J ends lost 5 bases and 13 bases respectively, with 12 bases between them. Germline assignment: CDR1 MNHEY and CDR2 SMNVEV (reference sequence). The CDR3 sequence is CASSTPGLQFF. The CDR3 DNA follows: TGTGCCAGCAGTACACCGGGCCTACAGTTCTTC.

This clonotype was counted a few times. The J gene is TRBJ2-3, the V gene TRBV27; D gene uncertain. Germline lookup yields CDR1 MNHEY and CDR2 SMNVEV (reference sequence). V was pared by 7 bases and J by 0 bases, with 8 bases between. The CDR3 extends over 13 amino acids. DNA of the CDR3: TGTGCCAGCATAGGGCCCAGCACAGATACGCAGTATTTT. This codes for CASIGPSTDTQYF.

CDR3 in DNA: TGTGCCAGCAGTGCACCGGGGACCTACGAGCAGTACTTC. Translation gives CASSAPGTYEQYF. The chain couples TRBV28 to TRBJ2-7, with D possibly matching TRBD2 (5 bases). The V and J ends lost 5 bases and 2 bases respectively, with 10 bases between them. CDR3 size: 13 residues. Per germline, CDR1 MDHEN and CDR2 SYDVKM.

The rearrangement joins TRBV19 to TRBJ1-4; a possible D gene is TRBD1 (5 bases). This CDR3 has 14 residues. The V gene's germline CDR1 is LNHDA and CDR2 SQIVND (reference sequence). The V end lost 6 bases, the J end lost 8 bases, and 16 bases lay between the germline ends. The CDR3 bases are TGTGCCAGTAGAGACCAGGGCGAGATCGAAAAACTGTTTTTT. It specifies CASRDQGEIEKLFF.

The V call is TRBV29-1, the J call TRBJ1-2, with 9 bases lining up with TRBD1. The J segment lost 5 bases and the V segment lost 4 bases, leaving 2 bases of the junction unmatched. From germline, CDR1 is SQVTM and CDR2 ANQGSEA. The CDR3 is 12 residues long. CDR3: CSVGDRGYGYTF. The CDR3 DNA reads TGCAGCGTTGGCGACAGGGGGTATGGCTACACCTTC.

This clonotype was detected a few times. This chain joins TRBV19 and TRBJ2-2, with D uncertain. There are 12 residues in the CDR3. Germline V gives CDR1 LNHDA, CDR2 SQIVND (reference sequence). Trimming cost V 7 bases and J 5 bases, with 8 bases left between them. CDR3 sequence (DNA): TGTGCCAGTATCGGGTTAACCGGGGAGCTGTTTTTT. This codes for CASIGLTGELFF.

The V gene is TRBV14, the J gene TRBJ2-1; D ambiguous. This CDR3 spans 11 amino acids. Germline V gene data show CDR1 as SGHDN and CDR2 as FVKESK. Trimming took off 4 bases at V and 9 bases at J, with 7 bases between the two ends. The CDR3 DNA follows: TGTGCCAGCAGCCCGCGAAGTGAGCAGTTCTTC. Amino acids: CASSPRSEQFF. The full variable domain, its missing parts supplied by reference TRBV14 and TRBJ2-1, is EAGVTQFPSHSVIEKGQTVTLRCDPISGHDNLYWYRRVMGKEIKFLLHFVKESKQDESGMPNNRFLAERTGGTYSTLKVQPAELEDSGVYFCASSPRSEQFFGPGTRLTVL.

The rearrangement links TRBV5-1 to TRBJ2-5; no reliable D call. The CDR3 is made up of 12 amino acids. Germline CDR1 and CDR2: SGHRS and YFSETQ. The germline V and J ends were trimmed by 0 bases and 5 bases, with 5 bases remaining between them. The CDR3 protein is CASSLAMETQYF. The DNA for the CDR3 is TGCGCCAGCAGCTTGGCCATGGAGACCCAGTACTTC.

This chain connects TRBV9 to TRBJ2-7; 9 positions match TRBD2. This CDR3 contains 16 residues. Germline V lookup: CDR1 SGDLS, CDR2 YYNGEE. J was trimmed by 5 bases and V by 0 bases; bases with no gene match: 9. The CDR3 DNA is TGTGCCAGCAGCGTAGCTGTAGCGGGAGTTATGGACGAGCAGTACTTC. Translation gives CASSVAVAGVMDEQYF.

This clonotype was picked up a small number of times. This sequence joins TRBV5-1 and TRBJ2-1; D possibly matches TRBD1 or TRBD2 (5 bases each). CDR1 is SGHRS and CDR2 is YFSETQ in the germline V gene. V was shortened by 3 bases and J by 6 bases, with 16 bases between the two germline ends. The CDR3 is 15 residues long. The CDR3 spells CASSSLGTGFNEQFF. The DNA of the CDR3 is TGCGCCAGCAGCTCACTCGGGACCGGGTTCAATGAGCAGTTCTTC.

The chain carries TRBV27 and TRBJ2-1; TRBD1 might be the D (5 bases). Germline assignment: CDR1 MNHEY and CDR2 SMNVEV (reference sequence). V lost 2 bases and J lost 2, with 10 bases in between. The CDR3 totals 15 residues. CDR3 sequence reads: CASSLGQGPYNEQFF. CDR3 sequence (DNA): TGTGCCAGCAGTTTAGGTCAGGGCCCCTACAATGAGCAGTTCTTC.

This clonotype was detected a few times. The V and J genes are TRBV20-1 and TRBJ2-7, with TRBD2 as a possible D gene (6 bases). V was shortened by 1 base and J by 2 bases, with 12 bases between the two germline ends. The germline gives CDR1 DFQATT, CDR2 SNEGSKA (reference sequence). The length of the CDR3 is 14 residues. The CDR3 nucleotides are TGCAGTGCTAGAGGTGGTCTAGCGCCCTACGAGCAGTACTTC. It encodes CSARGGLAPYEQYF.

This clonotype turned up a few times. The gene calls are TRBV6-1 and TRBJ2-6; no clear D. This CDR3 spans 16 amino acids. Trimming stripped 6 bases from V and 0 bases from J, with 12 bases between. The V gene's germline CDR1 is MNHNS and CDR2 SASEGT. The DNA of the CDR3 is TGTGCCAGCAGACCTATCGCCCTCTCTGGGGCCAACGTCCTGACTTTC. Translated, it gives CASRPIALSGANVLTF.

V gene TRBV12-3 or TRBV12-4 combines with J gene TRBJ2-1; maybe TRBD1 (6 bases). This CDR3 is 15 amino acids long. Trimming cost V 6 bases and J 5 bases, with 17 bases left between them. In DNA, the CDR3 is TGTGCCAGCAGCCCGTCAGGGGTTTTGGACAATGAGCAGTTCTTC. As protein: CASSPSGVLDNEQFF.